The 25 T cell receptor beta chains listed next were all sequenced from one sample in a study of T cell responses to AZD1222 COVID-19 vaccine. Generated by immunoSEQ multiplex PCR, the TCRdb table keeps only in-frame clones and is missing some. The table shows 100,000 to 150,000 clones, with about nine tenths occurring only once. The sequenced sample was peripheral blood, obtained on day 0 of AZD1222 vaccination. Every receptor here comes from an adult in good health.

The rearrangement links TRBV9 to TRBJ2-3; no definite D call. Germline CDR1 is SGDLS and CDR2 is YYNGEE. This CDR3 has 13 amino acids. With 2 bases removed from V and 4 bases from J, the gap between germline ends came to 8 bases. CDR3 in amino acids: CASSVLVADTQYF. The CDR3 nucleotides read TGTGCCAGCAGCGTTCTAGTCGCAGATACGCAGTATTTT.

This clone has just one count. This chain connects TRBV18 to TRBJ1-5, with D unresolved. Trimming shortened V by 5 bases and J by 2 bases, and 7 bases separated the two germline ends. CDR1 is KGHSH, CDR2 LQKENI, per germline. CDR3 length: 13 residues. Here the CDR3 DNA reads TGTGCCAGCTCAGGGGTTGGCAATCAGCCCCAGCATTTT. Encoded protein: CASSGVGNQPQHF.

The chain recombines TRBV4-2 with TRBJ1-5; a possible D gene is TRBD1 (6 bases). Germline V CDR1 and CDR2: LGHNA, YNFKEQ. Between the trimmed V and J ends, which lost 0 bases and 2 bases, there was a span of 8 bases. The CDR3 consists of 15 residues. The CDR3 bases are TGTGCCAGCAGCCAAGATAACAGGGGCAATCAGCCCCAGCATTTT. This encodes CASSQDNRGNQPQHF.

V and J are TRBV6-2 or TRBV6-3 and TRBJ2-6, with TRBD1 identical over 7 bases. Germline V gives CDR1 MNHEY, CDR2 SVGEGT. J lost 2 bases, V lost 6 bases, and 4 bases had no gene match. The CDR3 is 15 amino acids. The CDR3, as DNA: TGTGCCAGCAGCTCCGACAGGGCTGGGGCCAACGTCCTGACTTTC. Translation gives CASSSDRAGANVLTF.

The chain uses TRBV6-5 and TRBJ1-5; a possible D gene is TRBD1 (5 bases). Germline assignment: CDR1 MNHEY and CDR2 SVGAGI. The CDR3 contains 13 residues. Between the trimmed V and J ends, which lost 5 bases and 5 bases, there was a span of 10 bases. The CDR3 region has the DNA TGTGCCAGCAGTCTCAGGGTAGATCAGCCCCAGCATTTT. As protein: CASSLRVDQPQHF.

The sample holds one count of this clone. The chain uses TRBV3-1 (or the pseudogene TRBV3-2) and TRBJ2-1, with TRBD2 matching over 10 bases. The CDR3 is made up of 16 amino acids. Trimming took 3 bases from V and 5 from J; bases not matched to a gene: 7. Germline lookup yields CDR1 LGHDT and CDR2 YNNKEL (reference sequence). As DNA, the CDR3 is TGTGCCAGCAGCCACCTTTCTAGCGGGGGTGACAATGAGCAGTTCTTC. It yields the protein CASSHLSSGGDNEQFF.

The CDR3 DNA reads TGCGCCAGCAGCCAAGATCGGACAGCCCGGGGAAACACCATATATTTT. Its translation is CASSQDRTARGNTIYF. This sequence joins TRBV4-1 and TRBJ1-3, with D tentatively TRBD1 (6 bases). CDR3 length: 16 residues. CDR1 and CDR2 (germline): MGHRA, YSYEKL. Between the trimmed V and J ends, which lost 0 bases and 4 bases, there was a span of 13 bases.

The chain joins TRBV18 to TRBJ1-6, with a tentative D call TRBD1 (5 bases). This CDR3 has 16 residues. Trimming removed 0 bases at V and 5 bases at J, with 11 bases between. The germline CDR1 and CDR2 sequences are KGHSH and LQKENI. CDR3 loop: CASSPPARADNSPLHF. The CDR3 bases are TGTGCCAGCTCACCACCAGCCAGGGCGGATAATTCACCCCTCCACTTT.

The V call is TRBV29-1, the J call TRBJ2-1; possibly TRBD2 for D (8 bases). The CDR3 totals 14 residues. V gave up 5 bases and J gave up 3 bases, with 14 bases separating them. Germline V gene data show CDR1 as SQVTM and CDR2 as ANQGSEA. The CDR3 DNA sequence: TGCAGCGTTTCGGGAGGGGGCAACTACAATGAGCAGTTCTTC. Its protein product is CSVSGGGNYNEQFF.

The chain recombines TRBV6-5 with TRBJ1-1, with 8 positions matching TRBD1. The CDR3 is 13 residues long. CDR1 and CDR2 (germline): MNHEY, SVGAGI. The ends lost 8 bases at V and 7 bases at J; junction bases unmatched: 9. The CDR3 DNA follows: TGTGCCAGCGGCCCGTGGACAGGGAATGAAGCTTTCTTT. It encodes CASGPWTGNEAFF.

The rearrangement joins TRBV5-1 to TRBJ2-7, with 12 nucleotides matching TRBD1. The germline gives CDR1 SGHRS, CDR2 YFSETQ. This CDR3 spans 19 amino acids. V shed 1 base and J 2 bases; nucleotides not matched to a gene: 13. CDR3 nucleotides: TGCGCCAGCAGCTTGAGAGCTCCGGGACAGGGGGCGCCGACCTACGAGCAGTACTTC. Translating gives CASSLRAPGQGAPTYEQYF.

V and J are TRBV6-5 and TRBJ2-5; no reliable D call. V was trimmed by 0 bases and J by 5 bases, leaving 10 bases between them. Germline V gene data show CDR1 as MNHEY and CDR2 as SVGAGI. CDR3 length: 14 residues. The CDR3 is CASSYSNQRETQYF. As DNA, the CDR3 is TGTGCCAGCAGTTACTCAAATCAGAGGGAGACCCAGTACTTC.

In this sample, this clone turned up once. The V call is TRBV7-2, the J call TRBJ1-5; tentatively, D is TRBD1 (6 bases). Per the germline V gene, CDR1 is SGHTA and CDR2 is FQGNSA. With 4 bases removed from V and 4 bases from J, the gap between germline ends came to 14 bases. The length of the CDR3 is 15 residues. CDR3 residues: CASSWAGTPNQPQHF. In DNA form, the CDR3 reads TGTGCCAGCAGCTGGGCCGGGACACCTAATCAGCCCCAGCATTTT.

V gene TRBV7-3 combines with J gene TRBJ2-3; the D gene is possibly TRBD2 (5 bases). The V gene's germline CDR1 is SGHTA and CDR2 FQGTGA. The CDR3 spans 15 residues. V dropped 1 base and J dropped 3 bases, with 11 bases sitting between them. DNA of the CDR3: TGTGCCAGCAGCTTAAATCTCGGCGGGACAGATACGCAGTATTTT. Translated: CASSLNLGGTDTQYF.

In this sample, this clone turned up a few times. The V and J genes are TRBV29-1 and TRBJ1-1, with 7 bases identical to TRBD1. J gave up 1 base and V 4 bases, and 6 bases lay outside the gene matches. In germline, CDR1 is SQVTM, CDR2 ANQGSEA. The CDR3 is 14 residues long. In nucleotides, the CDR3 is TGCAGCGTTGGGCGCGGGACAGAGAACACTGAAGCTTTCTTT. Protein: CSVGRGTENTEAFF.

This CDR3 reads CASSPSNTGDEQYF. DNA of the CDR3: TGTGCCAGCTCACCCTCCAATACAGGGGACGAGCAGTACTTC. V usage is TRBV18 and J usage is TRBJ2-7, with TRBD1 matching over 7 bases. V dropped 3 bases and J dropped 5; count of bases not matched to a gene: 7. The CDR3 has 14 residues. Germline-derived CDR1 and CDR2 are KGHSH and LQKENI.

The chain has TRBV4-1 and TRBJ1-3; no clear D gene. The CDR3 is made up of 15 amino acids. CDR1 is MGHRA, CDR2 YSYEKL, per germline. The ends were cut back, 4 bases at V and 0 bases at J, with 10 bases in the middle. The chain's CDR3 is CASSLLLFSGNTIYF. The CDR3 DNA sequence: TGCGCCAGCAGCCTCCTCCTCTTCTCTGGAAACACCATATATTTT.

J is TRBJ2-3 and V is TRBV5-6; D tentatively reads TRBD1 or TRBD2 (6 bases each). Trimming removed 0 bases at V and 2 bases at J, with 13 bases between. Germline V gene data show CDR1 as SGHDT and CDR2 as YYEEEE. CDR3 size: 16 residues. In DNA form, the CDR3 reads TGTGCCAGCAGCTTGGGGGCGGGACAAGACACAGATACGCAGTATTTT. Its protein is CASSLGAGQDTDTQYF.

V is TRBV18 and J is TRBJ1-3; the D gene is possibly TRBD1 (5 bases). This CDR3 comprises 15 residues. Trimming left V 2 bases short and J 1 base short, with 9 bases between. Germline values: CDR1 KGHSH, CDR2 LQKENI. CDR3 DNA sequence: TGTGCCAGCTCACCAGCCCCAGGGTCTGGAAACACCATATATTTT. Its translation: CASSPAPGSGNTIYF.

The chain joins TRBV10-3 to TRBJ2-5; the D gene is possibly TRBD1 (7 bases). This CDR3 region has 14 residues. Germline values: CDR1 ENHRY, CDR2 SYGVKD. Trimming cost V 4 bases and J 1 base, with 10 bases left between them. CDR3 in amino acids: CAISGQGGQETQYF. The CDR3 nucleotides read TGTGCCATCAGTGGACAGGGAGGCCAAGAGACCCAGTACTTC.

This clone was seen just once. This chain links TRBV2 with TRBJ2-7; D is uncertain. V lost 2 bases and J lost 5, with 10 bases in between. This CDR3 is 13 amino acids long. Germline assignment: CDR1 SNHLY and CDR2 FYNNEI. This CDR3 is CASSEIRGDEQYF. In DNA, the CDR3 is TGTGCCAGCAGTGAAATACGAGGAGACGAGCAGTACTTC.

This chain uses TRBV10-2 with TRBJ2-3; D remains unclear. The CDR3 contains 11 residues. V shed 2 bases and J shed 6 bases, with 3 bases lying between them. The germline V gene encodes CDR1 WSHSY and CDR2 SAAADI. CDR3 sequence reads: CASSEVDTQYF. CDR3 nucleotides: TGCGCCAGCAGTGAGGTGGATACGCAGTATTTT.

The chain carries TRBV19 and TRBJ1-1; 12 positions agree with TRBD1. Germline V gene data show CDR1 as LNHDA and CDR2 as SQIVND (reference sequence). V shed 5 bases and J 4 bases; nucleotides not matched to a gene: 5. This CDR3 contains 15 residues. The CDR3 here is CASSPLGQGATEAFF. In DNA form, the CDR3 reads TGTGCCAGTAGTCCTTTGGGACAGGGGGCCACTGAAGCTTTCTTT.

The chain recombines TRBV19 with TRBJ2-7; the match to TRBD1 covers 9 bases. The CDR3 consists of 15 residues. Germline V gene lookup returns CDR1 LNHDA and CDR2 SQIVND (reference sequence). V was clipped by 5 bases and J by 1 base; unmatched bases: 6. For the CDR3, the DNA is TGTGCCAGTAGTCGTACCGGACAGGGGTCCTACGAGCAGTACTTC. It yields the protein CASSRTGQGSYEQYF.

On this clone: The same CDR3 is also encoded by other DNA sequences in this sample. The chain employs TRBV18 and TRBJ2-7, with D possibly being TRBD1 or TRBD2 (5 bases each). From germline, CDR1 is KGHSH and CDR2 LQKENI. This CDR3 contains 12 residues. The V end was cut by 2 bases, the J end by 3 bases, with 5 bases between. The CDR3 is CASSPGGYEQYF. Here the CDR3 DNA reads TGTGCCAGCTCACCAGGGGGCTACGAGCAGTACTTC.